Following are 2 T cell receptor beta chains from one sample sequenced in a study of CD8 T cells in ankylosing spondylitis. TCRdb processed the 5' RACE reads anew with MiXCR; each CDR3 protein has one entry. The sample has about 210,000 distinct CDR3 sequences, approximately 7.6% seen once. Specimen: blood, either unsorted or a sorted T cell fraction (not recorded which). The receptors shown here come from a female donor with ankylosing spondylitis or in good health (not recorded which).

Many counts were recorded for this clonotype. The CDR3 loop is CASRSGTGREAFF. The CDR3 coding sequence is TGCGCCAGCAGATCAGGGACAGGGCGTGAAGCTTTCTTT. V is TRBV10-2 and J is TRBJ1-1; TRBD1 matches at 9 bases. From germline, CDR1 is WSHSY and CDR2 SAAADI. The CDR3 covers 13 residues. With V trimmed by 6 bases and J by 7 bases, 6 bases remained unmatched.

This clonotype has at least ten counts. The rearrangement uses TRBV5-1 and TRBJ2-7; 10 bases match TRBD1. Germline CDR1 is SGHRS and CDR2 is YFSETQ. This CDR3 has 14 amino acids. J was trimmed by 6 bases and V by 0 bases; bases with no gene match: 3. The CDR3 DNA is TGCGCCAGCAGCTTGGGGGACAGGGGAGGCGAGCAGTACTTC. Translated, it gives CASSLGDRGGEQYF.